The sequence of this T cell receptor beta chain was determined in a study of T-cell memory formation after mild COVID-19. Study summary: Largely, TCR clusters stayed within a single donor. Study-level results: The pre-infection memory compartment contained some responding clones, suggesting cross-reactive memory joined. CM and EM subsets held most contracting CD4+ clones; EMRA held CD8+ ones.

The germline V and J ends were trimmed by 3 bases and 5 bases, with 8 bases remaining between them. The germline V gene encodes CDR1 KGHSH and CDR2 LQKENI. The CDR3 runs 12 residues. Details on this clonotype: Its specificity is unknown.

TCRdb re-called the 5' RACE reads through MiXCR, storing one row per CDR3 protein. Of approximately 480,000 distinct CDR3 sequences in the sample, 15% to 20% were seen once. Material: PBMCs or a T cell subset sorted from them (not recorded which). This sequence joins TRBV18 and TRBJ2-7; a possible D gene is TRBD1 (6 bases). The origin of this receptor is an adult woman who had mild COVID-19 (a few samples of this study predate the infection). Cell type and time point are not known. The CDR3 nucleotides are TGTGCCAGCTCACCCTCAGGGGACGAGCAGTACTTC. This sequence encodes CASSPSGDEQYF.